A single sample gave rise to the 26 T cell receptor beta chains below, sequenced in a study of blood T cell repertoires in COVID-19. Using immunoSEQ multiplex PCR, the repertoire was profiled, and TCRdb retains in-frame clones only, with some absent. This sample carries approximately 150,000 clones, 75% to 85% of them seen once, and the ten largest clones take around 5.9%. The sequenced sample was PBMCs or T cells enriched from blood (not recorded which). The receptors come from a man aged 35 to 55 who had recovered from COVID-19.

The chain uses TRBV3-1 (or the pseudogene TRBV3-2) and TRBJ2-1; 13 nucleotides agree with TRBD2. Trimming took 6 bases from V and 7 from J; bases not matched to a gene: 3. The CDR3 is made up of 14 amino acids. Per the germline V gene, CDR1 is LGHDT and CDR2 is YNNKEL (reference sequence). The CDR3: CASRRTSGGNEQFF. CDR3 in DNA: TGTGCCAGCAGACGGACTAGCGGGGGAAATGAGCAGTTCTTC.

The chain joins TRBV2 to TRBJ1-4; a possible D gene is TRBD1 (5 bases). Germline V gives CDR1 SNHLY, CDR2 FYNNEI. CDR3 size: 17 residues. Trimming shortened V by 7 bases and J by 1 base, and 19 bases separated the two germline ends. CDR3 sequence: CASKGMRTPETNEKLFF. The CDR3 DNA reads TGTGCCAGCAAGGGGATGAGGACACCGGAAACTAATGAAAAACTGTTTTTT.

The chain joins TRBV30 to TRBJ1-1; a possible D gene is TRBD1 (6 bases). The CDR3 length is 14 residues. Germline CDR1 reads GTSNPN; CDR2 reads SVGIG (reference sequence). V shed 2 bases and J shed 4 bases, with 14 bases lying between them. CDR3 loop: CAWSWIGGGTEAFF. The CDR3 DNA follows: TGTGCCTGGAGTTGGATAGGGGGGGGCACTGAAGCTTTCTTT. The full variable domain, rest sourced from reference TRBV30 and TRBJ1-1, is SQTIHQWPATLVQPVGSPLSLECTVEGTSNPNLYWYRQAAGRGLQLLFYSVGIGQISSEVPQNLSASRPQDRQFILSSKKLLLSDSGFYLCAWSWIGGGTEAFFGQGTRLTVV.

The rearrangement links TRBV30 to TRBJ1-4; TRBD1 is a possible D gene (5 bases). The germline gives CDR1 GTSNPN, CDR2 SVGIG (reference sequence). The CDR3 spans 15 residues. Trimming stripped 1 base from V and 3 bases from J, with 12 bases between. As DNA, the CDR3 is TGTGCCTGGAGTGCGCGCGGGGCCCCTAATGAAAAACTGTTTTTT. As protein: CAWSARGAPNEKLFF.

This clone came up a few times. V usage is TRBV7-3 and J usage is TRBJ1-4; weak D call: TRBD1 (5 bases). The ends were cut back, 5 bases at V and 8 bases at J, with 12 bases in the middle. This CDR3 has 13 residues. Germline assignment: CDR1 SGHTA and CDR2 FQGTGA. CDR3 DNA: TGTGCCAGCAGCCTGATGAAGGGGGAAAAACTGTTTTTT. Protein product: CASSLMKGEKLFF.

J is TRBJ2-3 and V is TRBV29-1; 8 bases align to TRBD2. Losses at the gene ends were 7 bases for V and 3 bases for J; bases not matched to a gene: 9. Germline-derived CDR1 and CDR2 are SQVTM and ANQGSEA. The CDR3 sequence is 14 residues long. CDR3 nucleotide sequence: TGCAGCGCCGCAGAACTAGCGGCAACAGATACGCAGTATTTT. It translates to CSAAELAATDTQYF.

V gene TRBV6-1 combines with J gene TRBJ2-3; 10 nucleotides align to TRBD2. Germline lookup yields CDR1 MNHNS and CDR2 SASEGT. This CDR3 spans 16 amino acids. V shed 3 bases and J 9 bases; nucleotides not matched to a gene: 12. The CDR3 sequence: CASSERLAGASGTQYF. The CDR3 nucleotides read TGTGCCAGCAGTGAGAGGCTAGCGGGGGCCTCTGGGACGCAGTATTTT.

This chain uses TRBV11-2 with TRBJ1-1; the D gene is possibly TRBD1 (6 bases). The V end lost 1 base, the J end lost 1 base, and 10 bases lay between the germline ends. Germline CDR1 is SGHAT and CDR2 is FQNNGV. This CDR3 has 15 residues. The CDR3 DNA sequence: TGTGCCAGCAGCTTAGCGGGACAACGGAACACTGAAGCTTTCTTT. Its protein is CASSLAGQRNTEAFF.

The rearrangement links TRBV27 to TRBJ1-2; D may be TRBD1 (5 bases). CDR1 is MNHEY and CDR2 is SMNVEV in the germline V gene (reference sequence). The V and J ends lost 4 bases and 5 bases respectively, with 17 bases between them. The CDR3 covers 15 residues. DNA of the CDR3: TGTGCCAGCAGTTCACTATTGCCGGGGGGATATGGCTACACCTTC. Its translation: CASSSLLPGGYGYTF.

The rearrangement links TRBV2 to TRBJ2-7; TRBD1 is a possible D gene (6 bases). The CDR3 totals 14 residues. V gave up 8 bases and J gave up 3 bases, with 17 bases separating them. Germline-derived CDR1 and CDR2 are SNHLY and FYNNEI. The CDR3 sequence: CASGELQGVYEQYV. DNA for the CDR3: TGTGCCAGCGGAGAACTACAGGGCGTCTACGAGCAGTACGTC.

This clone was detected only once. The V call is TRBV12-5, the J call TRBJ2-5; TRBD2 agrees at 7 bases. V was pared by 0 bases and J by 2 bases, with 15 bases of the junction left unmatched. Looked up from germline, CDR1 is LGHNT and CDR2 is FRNRAP. This CDR3 comprises 19 residues. In DNA form, the CDR3 reads TGTGCTAGTGGTTTGGTTGTGTTTCACCTGAGCGGGGAACAAGAGACCCAGTACTTC. This encodes CASGLVVFHLSGEQETQYF.

The V call is TRBV19, the J call TRBJ1-1; D unresolved. Germline V lookup: CDR1 LNHDA, CDR2 SQIVND (reference sequence). V dropped 5 bases and J dropped 4 bases, with 17 bases sitting between them. This CDR3 region has 15 residues. CDR3 DNA: TGTGCCAGTAGTCAGATCGGGGTCGGAGGCACTGAAGCTTTCTTT. Its protein product is CASSQIGVGGTEAFF.

The chain carries TRBV30 and TRBJ1-2; tentative D call: TRBD1 (5 bases). The length of the CDR3 is 12 residues. The V end lost 0 bases, the J end lost 6 bases, and 8 bases lay between the germline ends. The germline CDR1 and CDR2 sequences are GTSNPN and SVGIG (reference sequence). The CDR3 protein is CAWSVRRDGYTF. In nucleotides, the CDR3 is TGTGCCTGGAGTGTACGCAGGGATGGCTACACCTTC.

The chain recombines TRBV2 with TRBJ2-2; 7 bases are a match to TRBD1. V was pared by 6 bases and J by 4 bases, with 2 bases of the junction left unmatched. The germline gives CDR1 SNHLY, CDR2 FYNNEI. The CDR3 extends over 13 amino acids. The CDR3 sequence: CASRTGSTGELFF. The CDR3 coding sequence is TGTGCCAGCAGGACAGGGAGCACCGGGGAGCTGTTTTTT.

The chain recombines TRBV9 with TRBJ2-3, with D possibly TRBD1 on 7 matching bases. From germline, CDR1 is SGDLS and CDR2 YYNGEE. Between the trimmed V and J ends, which lost 3 bases and 10 bases, there was a span of 21 bases. The CDR3 has 15 amino acids. The CDR3 DNA is TGTGCCAGCAGCGCCGTCTTGGAGGGGGCTGATGCGCAGTATTTT. Translation: CASSAVLEGADAQYF.

In its sample, this clone was seen once. The chain links TRBV29-1 to TRBJ2-1, with 8 positions matching TRBD1. Germline CDR1 SQVTM, CDR2 ANQGSEA. With 1 base clipped from V and 9 bases from J, the junction kept 2 bases outside the gene matches. The CDR3 has 12 residues. The chain's CDR3 is CSVEGQGSEQFF. CDR3 DNA sequence: TGCAGCGTTGAAGGACAGGGGAGTGAGCAGTTCTTC.

The rearrangement links TRBV18 to TRBJ2-1; the match to TRBD1 covers 7 bases. The V gene end was trimmed by 1 base and the J gene end by 0 bases; junction bases not matched to a gene: 12. The CDR3 contains 19 residues. Germline-derived CDR1 and CDR2 are KGHSH and LQKENI. CDR3 sequence: CASSPQDRLSGSSYNEQFF. CDR3 bases: TGTGCCAGCTCACCACAGGACAGGCTATCGGGCAGCTCCTACAATGAGCAGTTCTTC.

V and J are TRBV5-1 and TRBJ1-1, with 9 positions matching TRBD1. Looked up from germline, CDR1 is SGHRS and CDR2 is YFSETQ. The CDR3 runs to 15 residues. V lost 0 bases, J lost 1 base, and 1 base stayed unmatched. The chain's CDR3 is CASSLAGQGNTEAFF. The CDR3 coding sequence is TGCGCCAGCAGCTTGGCGGGACAGGGGAACACTGAAGCTTTCTTT.

The V call is TRBV7-8, the J call TRBJ1-1; perhaps TRBD1 as D (5 bases). The CDR3 spans 14 residues. The germline V gene has CDR1 SGHVS and CDR2 FQNEAQ. Deletions cut 5 bases from V and 3 bases from J, with 13 bases between. Here the CDR3 DNA reads TGTGCCAGCAGCACACAGGCCTGGGACACTGAAGCTTTCTTT. Amino acid sequence: CASSTQAWDTEAFF.

V gene TRBV10-3 combines with J gene TRBJ1-5; maybe TRBD1 (6 bases). The V end lost 3 bases, the J end lost 5 bases, and 11 bases lay between the germline ends. The CDR3 extends over 14 amino acids. Germline CDR1 ENHRY, CDR2 SYGVKD. In DNA, the CDR3 is TGTGCCATCAGTGACCCCAGGGGCGATCAGCCCCAGCATTTT. Amino acids: CAISDPRGDQPQHF.

This clone was seen once. The chain is built from TRBV9 and TRBJ2-7; D unclear. Looked up from germline, CDR1 is SGDLS and CDR2 is YYNGEE. V shed 3 bases and J shed 1 base, with 8 bases lying between them. The CDR3 extends over 13 amino acids. The CDR3 DNA sequence: TGTGCCAGCAGCGGCCGAGAGTCCTACGAGCAGTACTTC. This codes for CASSGRESYEQYF.

Notes on this clone: The sample contains more than one DNA sequence encoding this CDR3. The chain recombines TRBV11-2 with TRBJ1-5; no definite D call. Germline V gene sequence: CDR1 SGHAT, CDR2 FQNNGV. The CDR3 is 13 amino acids. The V end was cut by 2 bases, the J end by 3 bases, with 5 bases between. CDR3 DNA: TGTGCCAGCAGCTTAAGCGACAATCAGCCCCAGCATTTT. Residues: CASSLSDNQPQHF.

The DNA for the CDR3 is TGTGCCAGCAGCAGCGGCGCCCAAAGGGCCAAAAACATTCAGTACTTC. Translated, it gives CASSSGAQRAKNIQYF. V and J are TRBV9 and TRBJ2-4; D is perhaps TRBD2 (5 bases). The germline V gene encodes CDR1 SGDLS and CDR2 YYNGEE. V lost 4 bases and J lost 1, with 15 bases in between. CDR3 length equals 16 residues. Complete variable domain (other parts from reference TRBV9 and TRBJ2-4): DSGVTQTPKHLITATGQRVTLRCSPRSGDLSVYWYQQSLDQGLQFLIQYYNGEERAKGNILERFSAQQFPDLHSELNLSSLELGDSALYFCASSSGAQRAKNIQYFGAGTRLSVL.

The rearrangement joins TRBV23-1 to TRBJ1-4; 7 bases fit TRBD1. TRBV23-1 carries the ORF label, with uncertain function. The CDR3 length is 17 residues. The V segment lost 8 bases and the J segment 5 bases; nucleotides outside the gene matches: 17. The CDR3 coding sequence is TGCGCCAGCCTTCCGGCGAACAGGGGCCACCTCAATGAAAAACTGTTTTTT. It is translated as CASLPANRGHLNEKLFF.

V usage is TRBV5-4 and J usage is TRBJ2-7; maybe TRBD2 (5 bases). Trimming took 4 bases from V and 3 from J, leaving 14 bases between them. The CDR3 runs 14 residues. From germline, CDR1 is SGHNT and CDR2 YYREEE (reference sequence). CDR3 nucleotides: TGTGCCAGCAGCCCTGGAGGAGCCATCTACGAGCAGTACGTC. Translating it yields CASSPGGAIYEQYV.

The chain is built from TRBV13 and TRBJ1-1; D perhaps matches TRBD1 (6 bases). The ends were cut back, 5 bases at V and 4 bases at J, with 11 bases in the middle. Germline values: CDR1 PRHDT, CDR2 FYEKMQ (reference sequence). The length of the CDR3 is 13 residues. The CDR3 nucleotides are TGTGCCAGCAGCGCCCCAGGGGTCACTGAAGCTTTCTTT. Translating gives CASSAPGVTEAFF.